This T cell receptor (beta chain) was sequenced during a study of blood T cell repertoires in COVID-19. At the level of the study: From the United States, Italy and Spain came samples of acute and convalescent COVID-19. Sources were T cells, B-cell-depleted T cells, or PBMCs; the material itself was cDNA or gDNA.

V was pared by 1 base and J by 4 bases, with 10 bases of the junction left unmatched. The length of the CDR3 is 17 residues. CDR1 and CDR2 (germline): SGHNT, YYREEE (reference sequence). Per the study methods: Scientists estimated how many nucleated cells there were by amplifying reference gene primers. Using immunoSEQ multiplex PCR, the repertoire was profiled, and TCRdb retains in-frame clones only, with some absent. The V and J calls and clone size were taken over from that table, and D and trimming were inferred from the DNA. The sample contains about 230,000 clones, roughly 85% of which appear only once.

The sample taken for sequencing was peripheral blood. The receptor was isolated from a woman aged 65 to 85 with active or convalescent COVID-19. The chain links TRBV5-4 to TRBJ2-3, with 9 bases lining up with TRBD2. The CDR3 sequence is CASSLKLAGDGADTQYF. CDR3 nucleotide sequence: TGTGCCAGCAGCTTGAAGTTAGCGGGAGATGGAGCAGATACGCAGTATTTT.